These 11 T cell receptor delta chains share one sample of origin, sequenced in a study of Vδ1+ human thymocytes. Extracted RNA was reverse transcribed into cDNA. Pooled V-gene forward primers with one constant-region reverse primer generated the CDR3 amplicons by multiplex PCR. TCRdb re-called clones from the multiplex PCR reads using CATT. The repertoire holds fewer than 90,000 delta-chain clones, with 30% to 40% as singletons. Overall study findings and caveats: In the thymus, TRG and TRD repertoires looked highly polyclonal with Gaussian CDR3 lengths.

For these TCRs, the target antigens are not known. The specimen was Vdelta1+ gamma-delta thymocytes from the thymus. Subset in this sample: FACS-sorted CD3+ TCRalphabeta- TCRVdelta1+ TCRVdelta2- thymocytes. These receptors were collected from a boy in the first two years of life who had congenital heart surgery.

This clone was counted between two and nine times. The J gene is TRDJ1, the V gene TRDV1; tentatively, D is TRDD2 or TRDD3 (9 bases each). Germline V gives CDR1 TSWWSYY, CDR2 QGS. With 2 bases removed from V and 7 bases from J, the gap between germline ends came to 38 bases. The length of the CDR3 is 22 residues. The CDR3 sequence is CALGEGAFLLNGGYRFLGKLIF. The CDR3 nucleotides are TGTGCTCTTGGGGAAGGGGCCTTCCTACTCAATGGGGGATATCGGTTTCTAGGTAAACTCATCTTT.

This clone was observed a few times. The chain joins TRDV2 to TRDJ1, with 13 nucleotides matching TRDD3. CDR1 GEAIGNYY and CDR2 EKD come from the germline V gene. The CDR3 length is 16 residues. Trimming at V came to 5 bases and at J to 3 bases, leaving 8 bases not matched to a gene. DNA of the CDR3: TGTGCCTGTGTCGAGTACTGGGGGATACGCTCCGATAAACTCATCTTT. Protein sequence: CACVEYWGIRSDKLIF.

J is TRDJ1 and V is TRDV1; 13 nucleotides line up with TRDD3. The germline V gene has CDR1 TSWWSYY and CDR2 QGS. CDR3 length equals 24 residues. After removal of 4 bases from V and 0 bases from J, the junction contained 26 bases not matched to a gene. As DNA, the CDR3 is TGTGCTCTTGGGGTTCCGCTCTTCCTAGCCTTCACTGGGGGATACGTGCCCTACACCGATAAACTCATCTTT. This codes for CALGVPLFLAFTGGYVPYTDKLIF.

This chain links TRDV1 with TRDJ1; D is perhaps TRDD2 (5 bases). The germline V and J ends were trimmed by 3 bases and 0 bases, with 17 bases remaining between them. The germline gives CDR1 TSWWSYY, CDR2 QGS. The CDR3 sequence is 17 residues long. Written as DNA, the CDR3 is TGTGCTCTTGGGGACACACTTCCAAGGAGATACACCGATAAACTCATCTTT. Translated, it gives CALGDTLPRRYTDKLIF.

The V gene is TRDV1, the J gene TRDJ1, with 10 nucleotides matching TRDD3. The ends lost 5 bases at V and 8 bases at J; junction bases unmatched: 8. The CDR3 is 14 residues long. CDR1 and CDR2 from the germline V gene are TSWWSYY and QGS. The DNA of the CDR3 is TGTGCTCTTGGGAGGGTACAGGGGGATACGAAACTCATCTTT. Amino acid sequence: CALGRVQGDTKLIF.

In this sample, this clone turned up a few times. The J gene is TRDJ1, the V gene TRDV1; D not certain. V gave up 1 base and J gave up 0 bases, with 12 bases separating them. The CDR3 runs to 16 residues. Per the germline V gene, CDR1 is TSWWSYY and CDR2 is QGS. The CDR3 protein is CALGEQSPLYTDKLIF. The CDR3 DNA sequence: TGTGCTCTTGGGGAACAGAGCCCCCTCTACACCGATAAACTCATCTTT.

This clone was seen a single time. One end of the junction varies from germline; a read error may be responsible. The chain is built from TRDV1 and TRDJ1, with 13 bases matching TRDD3. Germline CDR1 and CDR2: TSWWSYY and QGS. This CDR3 has 23 amino acids. The CDR3 DNA sequence: TGTGCTCTTGGGGAGTCCTCTCCCCTATGTACTGGGGGATACGCGTGGGACACCGATAAACTTATCTTT. Translation: CALGESSPLCTGGYAWDTDKLIF.

The V gene is TRDV1, the J gene TRDJ1, with TRDD3 matching 10 bases. CDR1 TSWWSYY and CDR2 QGS come from the germline V gene. Trimming at V came to 1 base and at J to 2 bases, leaving 19 bases not matched to a gene. CDR3 length: 21 amino acids. CDR3 sequence (DNA): TGTGCTCTTGGGGAACCCTCCCCATCGGGGGGGATACGAGTCTATACCGATAAACTCATCTTT. This sequence encodes CALGEPSPSGGIRVYTDKLIF.

This clone has just a few counts. This sequence joins TRDV2 and TRDJ1; TRDD3 matches at 12 bases. The junction had 17 bases not matched to a gene; V was cut back by 2 bases and J by 5 bases. The germline CDR1 and CDR2 sequences are GEAIGNYY and EKD. The CDR3 contains 19 residues. CDR3 region: CACDIPRVLGDTRLDKLIF. The CDR3 DNA follows: TGTGCCTGTGACATACCAAGGGTACTGGGGGATACACGCTTGGATAAACTCATCTTT.

This clone was found a few times. The chain links TRDV1 to TRDJ1; 12 nucleotides match TRDD3. The length of the CDR3 is 21 residues. The ends lost 5 bases at V and 2 bases at J; junction bases unmatched: 21. Germline CDR1 TSWWSYY, CDR2 QGS. The CDR3 is CALGIILFPQELGDTTDKLIF. The CDR3 nucleotides are TGTGCTCTTGGGATTATACTCTTCCCTCAAGAGCTGGGGGATACGACCGATAAACTCATCTTT.

The J gene is TRDJ1, the V gene TRDV1, with D possibly being TRDD1 (6 bases). V lost 6 bases and J 4 bases, leaving 24 bases between the germline ends. There are 17 residues in the CDR3. Germline V gives CDR1 TSWWSYY, CDR2 QGS. The CDR3 is CALGFYRRRNNGDKLIF. As DNA, the CDR3 is TGTGCTCTTGGTTTTTATCGACGCCGAAATAACGGCGATAAACTCATCTTT.